These 21 T cell receptor beta chains originate from one sample sequenced in a study of T cell repertoires in cytomegalovirus infection. These receptors have no identified antigens. TCRdb re-analysed the reads in MiXCR, keeping a single row per CDR3 protein. In the table there are roughly 800,000 distinct CDR3 sequences, 25% to 35% of which are singletons. The material was cultured CD8+ T cells from PBMCs, obtained from culture after CMV antigen stimulation. The receptors come from a human donor in good health (CMV status not recorded). Some clones in this sample may be carry-over from other donors' samples.

This clonotype occurred many times. The chain couples TRBV12-3 or TRBV12-4 to TRBJ1-1; tentative D call: TRBD1 (5 bases). Trimming cost V 6 bases and J 5 bases, with 10 bases left between them. This CDR3 is built from 12 residues. CDR3 region: CASRSQGTEAFF. The DNA for the CDR3 is TGTGCCAGCAGATCCCAGGGTACTGAAGCTTTCTTT.

The V call is TRBV24-1, the J call TRBJ2-7, with 8 bases identical to TRBD1. With V trimmed by 3 bases and J by 11 bases, 5 bases remained unmatched. This CDR3 has 12 residues. Per germline, CDR1 KGHDR and CDR2 SFDVKD. In DNA, the CDR3 is TGTGCCACCAGTGATCTAAAACAGGGGGAGTACGTC. Protein sequence: CATSDLKQGEYV.

The chain combines TRBV6-2 or TRBV6-3 with TRBJ1-5; 7 bases line up with TRBD1. Germline V gives CDR1 MNHEY, CDR2 SVGEGT. The CDR3 has 15 residues. Losses at the gene ends were 6 bases for V and 1 base for J; bases not matched to a gene: 6. The DNA of the CDR3 is TGTGCCAGCAGACTCTCGACAGGGAGCAATCAGCCCCAGCATTTT. Its protein is CASRLSTGSNQPQHF.

The chain uses TRBV6-2 or TRBV6-3 and TRBJ1-1; no reliable D call. The CDR3 loop spans 17 amino acids. Per germline, CDR1 MNHEY and CDR2 SVGEGT. Trimming removed 2 bases at V and 4 bases at J, with 20 bases between. Here the CDR3 reads CASSYPSTRPGGTEAFF. The CDR3 DNA is TGTGCCAGCAGTTACCCATCGACAAGACCGGGTGGCACTGAAGCTTTCTTT.

Many counts were recorded for this clonotype. This chain connects TRBV28 to TRBJ2-3, with 11 bases matching TRBD2. The V gene end was trimmed by 2 bases and the J gene end by 0 bases; junction bases not matched to a gene: 10. This CDR3 region has 19 residues. Germline assignment: CDR1 MDHEN and CDR2 SYDVKM. The CDR3 here is CASSLLFSGGGLSTDTQYF. The CDR3 region has the DNA TGTGCCAGCAGTTTACTTTTTAGCGGGGGGGGGTTAAGCACAGATACGCAGTATTTT. Full variable domain (missing parts from reference TRBV28 and TRBJ2-3): DVKVTQSSRYLVKRTGEKVFLECVQDMDHENMFWYRQDPGLGLRLIYFSYDVKMKEKGDIPEGYSVSREKKERFSLILESASTNQTSMYLCASSLLFSGGGLSTDTQYFGPGTRLTVL.

This sequence joins TRBV6-6 and TRBJ1-2, with 8 bases matching TRBD1. Trimming cost V 5 bases and J 3 bases; bases outside gene matches: 8. CDR1 is MNHNY and CDR2 is SVGAGI in the germline V gene (reference sequence). The CDR3 has 15 amino acids. The CDR3 sequence: CASSAVTGADYGYTF. For the CDR3, the DNA is TGTGCCAGCAGTGCCGTGACAGGGGCGGACTATGGCTACACCTTC.

J is TRBJ1-4 and V is TRBV7-6; D is undetermined. This CDR3 has 17 amino acids. CDR1 SGHVS and CDR2 FNYEAQ come from the germline V gene. Trimming pared 0 bases from V and 0 bases from J, leaving 11 bases between. CDR3 amino acids: CASSLAKGRATNEKLFF. The CDR3 DNA reads as TGTGCCAGCAGCTTAGCGAAAGGGAGGGCAACTAATGAAAAACTGTTTTTT. The variable domain in full, completed from reference TRBV7-6 and TRBJ1-4, reads GAGVSQSPRYKVTKRGQDVALRCDPISGHVSLYWYRQALGQGPEFLTYFNYEAQQDKSGLPNDRFSAERPEGSISTLTIQRTEQRDSAMYRCASSLAKGRATNEKLFFGSGTQLSVL.

This clonotype was seen at least ten times. This chain uses TRBV7-8 with TRBJ2-7; D might be TRBD2 (6 bases). There are 13 residues in the CDR3. V dropped 5 bases and J dropped 5 bases, with 13 bases sitting between them. Germline assignment: CDR1 SGHVS and CDR2 FQNEAQ. CDR3 region: CASSPDYQDEQYF. CDR3 nucleotide sequence: TGTGCCAGCAGCCCGGACTATCAAGACGAGCAGTACTTC.

The rearrangement links TRBV2 to TRBJ2-1, with D possibly TRBD1 on 6 matching bases. V was shortened by 10 bases and J by 12 bases, with 16 bases between the two germline ends. The V gene's germline CDR1 is SNHLY and CDR2 FYNNEI. The CDR3 covers 11 residues. CDR3 residues: CATLRETGQFF. CDR3 nucleotides: TGTGCCACCTTAAGGGAGACAGGGCAGTTCTTC.

The sample holds a few counts of this clonotype. The V and J genes are TRBV6-1 and TRBJ2-1, with TRBD2 matching over 9 bases. This CDR3 is built from 16 residues. V trimming: 1 base; J trimming: 4 bases; junction bases outside the gene matches: 5. Germline CDR1 and CDR2: MNHNS and SASEGT. Here the CDR3 DNA reads TGTGCCAGCAGTGAAGATGAGCGGGGGGCATACAATGAGCAGTTCTTC. Encoded protein: CASSEDERGAYNEQFF.

J is TRBJ1-2 and V is TRBV9, with no clear D. The CDR3 contains 13 residues. Trimming cost V 3 bases and J 6 bases, with 12 bases left between them. Looked up from germline, CDR1 is SGDLS and CDR2 is YYNGEE. CDR3 DNA sequence: TGTGCCAGCAGCGAGGGCAGAAGACATGGCTACACCTTC. It translates to CASSEGRRHGYTF. Looking up the rest from reference TRBV9 and TRBJ1-2 gives the full variable domain: DSGVTQTPKHLITATGQRVTLRCSPRSGDLSVYWYQQSLDQGLQFLIQYYNGEERAKGNILERFSAQQFPDLHSELNLSSLELGDSALYFCASSEGRRHGYTFGSGTRLTVV.

V usage is TRBV5-5 and J usage is TRBJ2-5; D is unclear. The CDR3 consists of 11 residues. Germline loops: CDR1 SGHKS, CDR2 YYEKEE (reference sequence). Trimming took 4 bases from V and 7 from J, leaving 8 bases between them. CDR3 loop: CASSTGRTQYF. The CDR3 DNA is TGTGCCAGCAGCACCGGCAGGACCCAGTACTTC.

This clonotype was observed many times. The gene calls are TRBV7-2 and TRBJ1-4; 8 bases align to TRBD1. From germline, CDR1 is SGHTA and CDR2 FQGNSA. With 4 bases clipped from V and 5 bases from J, the junction kept 6 bases outside the gene matches. The CDR3 runs to 15 residues. CDR3 in amino acids: CASSSDRGLNEKLFF. In nucleotides, the CDR3 is TGTGCCAGCAGCTCAGACAGGGGATTAAATGAAAAACTGTTTTTT.

This clonotype showed up just once. The genes are TRBV7-2 and TRBJ2-1; 8 nucleotides align to TRBD2. Per germline, CDR1 SGHTA and CDR2 FQGNSA. The CDR3 has 16 residues. V shed 1 base, J shed 7 bases, and the junction held 9 bases outside the gene matches. The CDR3 nucleotides read TGTGCCAGCAGCTTAGAAGTCGGGGGGGGAGAAAATGAGCAGTTCTTC. Protein sequence: CASSLEVGGGENEQFF.

This chain joins TRBV24-1 and TRBJ2-2, with D perhaps TRBD1 (5 bases). CDR1 is KGHDR, CDR2 SFDVKD, per germline. The V end lost 4 bases, the J end lost 11 bases, and 22 bases lay between the germline ends. The CDR3 covers 16 residues. CDR3 DNA: TGTGCCACCAGTGACTCCCAGGACCTAAGTTGGGGCGAGCTGTTTTTT. Its translation is CATSDSQDLSWGELFF.

J is TRBJ2-7 and V is TRBV5-4, with D unresolved. CDR1 is SGHNT, CDR2 YYREEE, per germline (reference sequence). Trimming left V 7 bases short and J 2 bases short, with 16 bases between. This CDR3 comprises 14 residues. In nucleotides, the CDR3 is TGTGCCAGCGGCCCTGGGCACGGTACCTACGAGCAGTACTTC. Translating it yields CASGPGHGTYEQYF.

The chain is built from TRBV7-6 and TRBJ1-1; TRBD1 might be the D (6 bases). The V gene's germline CDR1 is SGHVS and CDR2 FNYEAQ. The length of the CDR3 is 15 residues. V was pared by 2 bases and J by 4 bases, with 14 bases between. The CDR3 loop reads CASSLFPGASTEAFF. The DNA of the CDR3 is TGTGCCAGCAGCTTATTTCCGGGGGCGAGCACTGAAGCTTTCTTT.

This clonotype was recorded a few times. The rearrangement uses TRBV4-2 and TRBJ1-2; D call uncertain. The germline gives CDR1 LGHNA, CDR2 YNFKEQ. CDR3 size: 12 residues. V was shortened by 5 bases and J by 8 bases, with 12 bases between the two germline ends. The CDR3 sequence is CASSSNSWGYTF. The CDR3 nucleotides read TGTGCCAGCAGCTCTAATTCCTGGGGCTACACCTTC.

V usage is TRBV19 and J usage is TRBJ1-1, with D possibly TRBD1 on 6 matching bases. The V and J ends lost 7 bases and 0 bases respectively, with 15 bases between them. The CDR3 contains 15 residues. CDR1 LNHDA and CDR2 SQIVND come from the germline V gene (reference sequence). This CDR3 reads CASTPTGFMNTEAFF. The CDR3 DNA reads as TGTGCCAGTACTCCGACAGGTTTCATGAACACTGAAGCTTTCTTT.

Notes on this clonotype: Just one base apart from a much larger clone, this may be a read error. CDR3 protein: CASSLDGGDLRNQPQHF. CDR3 nucleotide sequence: TGTGCCAGCAGCTTAGACGGGGGAGATTTACGCAATCAGCCCCAGCATTTT. V gene TRBV7-2 combines with J gene TRBJ1-5, with TRBD1 as a possible D gene (5 bases). This CDR3 region has 17 residues. Germline loops: CDR1 SGHTA, CDR2 FQGNSA. V was shortened by 1 base and J by 2 bases, with 15 bases between the two germline ends.

This clonotype occurred many times. CDR3 protein: CASSWGLAGENEQFF. The CDR3 DNA reads TGTGCCAGCAGCTGGGGACTAGCGGGGGAGAATGAGCAGTTCTTC. V is TRBV7-6 and J is TRBJ2-1; the match to TRBD2 covers 14 bases. This CDR3 comprises 15 residues. Germline V gene data show CDR1 as SGHVS and CDR2 as FNYEAQ. With V trimmed by 4 bases and J by 7 bases, 3 bases remained unmatched.